Listed below are T cell receptor beta chains from one sample, sequenced in a study of control samples from healthy donors and cancer patients. Clones were read by immunoSEQ multiplex PCR, and TCRdb kept only the in-frame ones, dropping some. The sample lists about 150,000 clones, roughly 93% seen once, with less than 6% in the top ten. The material sequenced was blood. These receptors came from a man between 18 and 29 years old in good health. Each CDR3 is given with its conserved first and last residue. The D gene is left open where the match is weak. Some rows have no size entry. The others give once, few or many, or a class for an expanded clone.

j_call v_call d_call clone_size cdr3_aa cdr3_nt
TRBJ1-4 TRBV2 NA few CATQPLNPEKLFF TGTGCCACCCAACCCCTCAACCCTGAAAAACTGTTTTTT
TRBJ1-1 TRBV24-1 NA NA CATSAGLNTEAFF TGTGCCACCAGTGCAGGGCTCAACACTGAAGCTTTCTTT
TRBJ1-5 TRBV6-2/TRBV6-3 TRBD1 few CASSYWTGSNQPQHF TGTGCCAGCAGTTACTGGACAGGGAGCAATCAGCCCCAGCATTTT
TRBJ1-2 TRBV19 NA NA CASSIAPDTANYGYTF TGTGCCAGTAGTATAGCCCCGGACACAGCTAACTATGGCTACACCTTC
TRBJ2-1 TRBV5-8 NA once CASSQPAGSANEQFF TGTGCCAGCAGCCAACCCGCGGGGTCCGCCAATGAGCAGTTCTTC
TRBJ2-1 TRBV27 TRBD1 NA CASRFRGSSYNEQFF TGTGCCAGCAGATTCAGGGGGAGCTCCTACAATGAGCAGTTCTTC
TRBJ2-7 TRBV13 NA once CASSLAGDTHYEQYF TGTGCCAGCAGCTTAGCGGGGGACACCCACTACGAGCAGTACTTC
TRBJ2-1 TRBV19 TRBD1 NA CASSTTGLSYNEQFF TGTGCCAGTAGTACGACAGGGCTCTCCTACAATGAGCAGTTCTTC
TRBJ1-1 TRBV5-1 NA NA CASSPARTSQAGEAFF TGCGCCAGCAGCCCGGCGCGAACATCCCAAGCAGGTGAAGCTTTCTTT
TRBJ2-1 TRBV4-3 TRBD1 NA CASSPQTGVYNEQFF TGCGCCAGCAGCCCACAGACAGGGGTTTACAATGAGCAGTTCTTC
TRBJ2-5 TRBV12-3/TRBV12-4 NA NA CASSYTGPETQYF TGTGCCAGCAGCTACACAGGGCCCGAGACCCAGTACTTC
TRBJ2-3 TRBV5-6 NA once CASSQGSDTQYF TGTGCCAGCAGCCAGGGTTCAGATACGCAGTATTTT
TRBJ1-1 TRBV18 NA NA CASSPRRNTEAFF TGTGCCAGCTCACCCCGCCGCAATACTGAAGCTTTCTTT
TRBJ2-7 TRBV11-2 NA NA CASSLEGRVYEQYF TGTGCCAGCAGCTTAGAGGGGAGAGTCTACGAGCAGTACTTC
TRBJ1-1 TRBV4-1 NA NA CASSRDYTEAFF TGCGCCAGCAGCCGGGACTACACTGAAGCTTTCTTT
TRBJ1-2 TRBV4-3 TRBD1 NA CASSQDRWTGMTHYGYTF TGCGCCAGCAGCCAAGATCGCTGGACAGGGATGACTCACTATGGCTACACCTTC
TRBJ2-3 TRBV19 TRBD1 NA CASSLEGQGAYTQYF TGTGCCAGTAGTCTCGAGGGACAGGGGGCCTATACGCAGTATTTT
TRBJ1-1 TRBV6-5 NA NA CASPSGAGMNTEAFF TGTGCCAGCCCTAGTGGGGCGGGGATGAACACTGAAGCTTTCTTT
TRBJ2-6 TRBV5-1 NA NA CASSVAPLHSGANVLTF TGCGCCAGCAGCGTAGCCCCGTTGCACTCTGGGGCCAACGTCCTGACTTTC
TRBJ1-1 TRBV5-4 NA once CASSVGPLRAGDEAFF TGTGCCAGCTCGGTGGGGCCCCTACGTGCGGGAGATGAAGCTTTCTTT
TRBJ2-7 TRBV5-5 NA NA CASSFQRGGYEQYF TGTGCCAGCAGCTTTCAAAGGGGCGGCTACGAGCAGTACTTC
TRBJ1-2 TRBV2 NA NA CASSETAGQGKNYGYTF TGTGCCAGCAGTGAAACAGCGGGGCAGGGAAAAAACTATGGCTACACCTTC
TRBJ2-1 TRBV5-6 NA NA CASSLDYTLQFF TGTGCCAGCAGCTTGGACTATACCTTGCAGTTCTTC
TRBJ2-2 TRBV15 NA NA CATCCNWDTRLGDTGELFF TGTGCCACCTGCTGTAACTGGGACACGCGCCTGGGGGACACCGGGGAGCTGTTTTTT
TRBJ2-3 TRBV11-2 TRBD1 NA CASSFRDRGSDTQYF TGTGCCAGCAGCTTCCGGGACAGGGGCTCGGATACGCAGTATTTT
TRBJ1-1 TRBV9 NA NA CASSVEGPPEAFF TGTGCCAGCAGCGTAGAAGGTCCCCCTGAAGCTTTCTTT
TRBJ1-3 TRBV29-1 TRBD1 NA CSAWTGHSGNTIYF TGCAGCGCGTGGACAGGACACTCTGGAAACACCATATATTTT
TRBJ1-2 TRBV19 NA NA CASSGSAANYGYTF TGTGCCAGTAGTGGCTCGGCAGCTAACTATGGCTACACCTTC
TRBJ2-7 TRBV7-2 TRBD2 NA CASSPSALAGSYEQYF TGTGCCAGCTCCCCGAGCGCACTAGCGGGAAGCTACGAGCAGTACTTC
TRBJ2-7 TRBV6-5 TRBD2 NA CASSPQVAGFHEQYF TGTGCCAGCAGCCCCCAGGTAGCGGGCTTCCACGAGCAGTACTTC
TRBJ1-1 TRBV10-1 NA NA CASPRVPLENTEAFF TGCGCCAGCCCTCGCGTCCCCCTCGAGAACACTGAAGCTTTCTTT
TRBJ2-5 TRBV9 TRBD2 NA CASSVGSSGGETQYF TGTGCCAGCAGCGTAGGTTCTAGCGGGGGAGAGACCCAGTACTTC
TRBJ2-7 TRBV9 NA NA CASSVQGSHEQYF TGTGCCAGCAGCGTACAGGGGTCCCACGAGCAGTACTTC
TRBJ2-2 TRBV2 TRBD2 NA CASSFLAGGQDTGELFF TGTGCCAGCAGTTTCCTAGCGGGGGGGCAAGACACCGGGGAGCTGTTTTTT
TRBJ1-3 TRBV9 NA NA CASSRGSSSGNTIYF TGTGCCAGCAGCCGGGGAAGTTCTTCTGGAAACACCATATATTTT
TRBJ2-7 TRBV29-1 NA NA CSVGPVLGEQYF TGCAGCGTGGGCCCGGTGCTTGGCGAGCAGTACTTC
TRBJ1-2 TRBV6-6 TRBD1 NA CASSQSPGTGGGIYGYTF TGTGCCAGCAGTCAAAGCCCCGGGACAGGGGGCGGAATCTATGGCTACACCTTC
TRBJ1-1 TRBV5-4 NA NA CASSFTLVTEAFF TGTGCCAGCAGCTTTACCCTGGTCACTGAAGCTTTCTTT
TRBJ2-7 TRBV9 TRBD2 NA CASSAYSGSSYEQYF TGTGCCAGCAGCGCCTATAGCGGGAGCTCCTACGAGCAGTACTTC
TRBJ1-1 TRBV5-4 NA NA CASNLGGGEAFF TGTGCCAGCAACCTGGGCGGAGGGGAAGCTTTCTTT
TRBJ2-7 TRBV19 TRBD1 NA CASSLSGTGDYEQYF TGTGCCAGTAGTCTTTCCGGGACAGGGGATTACGAGCAGTACTTC
TRBJ1-2 TRBV3-1/TRBV3-2 NA NA CASSQHAYGYTF TGTGCCAGCAGCCAGCACGCCTATGGCTACACCTTC
TRBJ1-2 TRBV25-1 NA NA CASSEGGFGGYTF TGTGCCAGCAGTGAAGGCGGATTCGGAGGCTACACCTTC
TRBJ2-3 TRBV2 NA once CASSVRGPTDTQYF TGTGCCAGCAGTGTAAGGGGCCCAACAGATACGCAGTATTTT
TRBJ1-5 TRBV27 NA NA CASSFAGLQPQHF TGTGCCAGCAGTTTTGCAGGGCTTCAGCCCCAGCATTTT
TRBJ2-1 TRBV3-1/TRBV3-2 NA NA CASSQPGGGAVQFF TGTGCCAGCAGCCAACCCGGAGGCGGAGCGGTGCAGTTCTTC
TRBJ2-7 TRBV6-2/TRBV6-3 NA NA CASSYSSRGYPYEQYF TGTGCCAGCAGTTACTCGAGCCGGGGGTACCCCTACGAGCAGTACTTC